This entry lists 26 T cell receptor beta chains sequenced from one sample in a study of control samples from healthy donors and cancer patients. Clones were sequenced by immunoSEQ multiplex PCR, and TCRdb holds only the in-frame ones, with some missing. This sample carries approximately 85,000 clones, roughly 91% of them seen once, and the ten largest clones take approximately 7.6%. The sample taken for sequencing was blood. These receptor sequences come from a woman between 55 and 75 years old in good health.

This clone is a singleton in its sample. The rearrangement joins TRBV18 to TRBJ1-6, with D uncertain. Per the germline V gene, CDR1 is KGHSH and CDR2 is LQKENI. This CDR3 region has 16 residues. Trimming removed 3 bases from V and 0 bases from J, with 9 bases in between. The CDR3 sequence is CASSPWISSYNSPLHF. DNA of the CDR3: TGTGCCAGCTCACCCTGGATAAGCTCCTATAATTCACCCCTCCACTTT.

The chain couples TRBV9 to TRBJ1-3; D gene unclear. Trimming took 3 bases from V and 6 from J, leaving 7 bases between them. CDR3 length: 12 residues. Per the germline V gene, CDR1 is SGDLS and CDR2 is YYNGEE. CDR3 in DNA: TGTGCCAGCAGCGCGGTTGCAAACACCATATATTTT. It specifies CASSAVANTIYF.

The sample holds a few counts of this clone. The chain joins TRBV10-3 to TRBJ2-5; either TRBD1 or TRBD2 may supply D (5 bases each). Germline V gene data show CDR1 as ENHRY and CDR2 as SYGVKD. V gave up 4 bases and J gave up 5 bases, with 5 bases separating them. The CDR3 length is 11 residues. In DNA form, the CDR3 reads TGTGCCATCAGTGGGGGGGAGACCCAGTACTTC. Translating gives CAISGGETQYF.

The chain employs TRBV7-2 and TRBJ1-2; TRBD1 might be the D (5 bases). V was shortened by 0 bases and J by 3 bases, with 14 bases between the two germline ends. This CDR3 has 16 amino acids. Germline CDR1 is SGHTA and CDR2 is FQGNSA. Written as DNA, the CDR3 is TGTGCCAGCAGCTTAGCCCAGGGCGGAATCGACTATGGCTACACCTTC. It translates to CASSLAQGGIDYGYTF.

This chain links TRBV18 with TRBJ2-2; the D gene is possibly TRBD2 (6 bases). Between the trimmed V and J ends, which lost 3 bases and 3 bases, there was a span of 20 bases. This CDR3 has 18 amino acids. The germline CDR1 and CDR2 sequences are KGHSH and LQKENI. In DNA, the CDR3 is TGTGCCAGCTCACCTGCAGCGGGCGGCTGGGGAGACACCGGGGAGCTGTTTTTT. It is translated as CASSPAAGGWGDTGELFF.

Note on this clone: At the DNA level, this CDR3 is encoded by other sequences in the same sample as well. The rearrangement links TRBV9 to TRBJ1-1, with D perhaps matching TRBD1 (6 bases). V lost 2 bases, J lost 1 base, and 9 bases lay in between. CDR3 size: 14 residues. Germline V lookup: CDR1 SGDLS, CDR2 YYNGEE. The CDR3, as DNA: TGTGCCAGCAGCGTTGGGGGCCAGAACACTGAAGCTTTCTTT. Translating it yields CASSVGGQNTEAFF.

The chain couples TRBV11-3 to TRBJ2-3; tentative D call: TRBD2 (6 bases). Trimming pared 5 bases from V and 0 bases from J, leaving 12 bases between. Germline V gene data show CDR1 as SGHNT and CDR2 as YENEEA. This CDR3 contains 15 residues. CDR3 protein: CASSPREYSTDTQYF. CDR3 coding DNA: TGTGCCAGCAGCCCACGGGAGTATAGCACAGATACGCAGTATTTT.

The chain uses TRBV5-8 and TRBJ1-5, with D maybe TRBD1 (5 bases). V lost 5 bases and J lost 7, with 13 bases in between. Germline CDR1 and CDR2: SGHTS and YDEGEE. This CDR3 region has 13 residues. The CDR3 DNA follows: TGTGCCAGCAGTGGAGGGGTTGGGCAGCCCCAGCATTTT. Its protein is CASSGGVGQPQHF.

CDR3 nucleotides: TGTGCCAGTACCCAATTAGGACAGGGGAGAACTGAAGCTTTCTTT. This codes for CASTQLGQGRTEAFF. V is TRBV19 and J is TRBJ1-1; 9 positions agree with TRBD1. The J segment lost 5 bases and the V segment lost 7 bases, leaving 11 bases of the junction unmatched. The CDR3 sequence is 15 residues long. Germline loops: CDR1 LNHDA, CDR2 SQIVND (reference sequence).

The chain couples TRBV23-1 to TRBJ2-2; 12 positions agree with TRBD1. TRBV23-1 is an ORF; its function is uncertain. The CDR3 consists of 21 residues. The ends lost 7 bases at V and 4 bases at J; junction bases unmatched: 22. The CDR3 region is CASTLARGTGGGGRSTGELFF. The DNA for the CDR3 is TGCGCCAGCACCCTCGCCCGGGGGACAGGGGGCGGAGGGAGAAGCACCGGGGAGCTGTTTTTT.

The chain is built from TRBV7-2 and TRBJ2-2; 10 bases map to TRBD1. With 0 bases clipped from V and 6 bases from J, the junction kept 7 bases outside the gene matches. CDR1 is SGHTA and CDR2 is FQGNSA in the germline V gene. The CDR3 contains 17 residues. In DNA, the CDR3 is TGTGCCAGCAGCTTAGCCCTCCCAGGGACAGGGGCCGGGGAGCTGTTTTTT. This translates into CASSLALPGTGAGELFF.

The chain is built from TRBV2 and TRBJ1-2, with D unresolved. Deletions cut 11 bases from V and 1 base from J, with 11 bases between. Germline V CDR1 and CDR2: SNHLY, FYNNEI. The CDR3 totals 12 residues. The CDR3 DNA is TGTGCCGGAACCGGGGATAACTATGGCTACACCTTC. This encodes CAGTGDNYGYTF.

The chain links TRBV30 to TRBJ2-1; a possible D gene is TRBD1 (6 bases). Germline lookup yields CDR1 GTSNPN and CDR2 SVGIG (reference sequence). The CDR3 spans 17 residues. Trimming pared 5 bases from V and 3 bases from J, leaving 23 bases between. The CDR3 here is CAWATYPNRDFYNEQFF. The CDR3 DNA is TGTGCCTGGGCAACGTACCCAAACAGGGATTTCTACAATGAGCAGTTCTTC.

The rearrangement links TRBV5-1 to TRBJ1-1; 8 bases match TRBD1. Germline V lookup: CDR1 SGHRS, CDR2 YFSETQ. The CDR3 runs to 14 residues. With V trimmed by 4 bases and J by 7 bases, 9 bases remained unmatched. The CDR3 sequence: CASSRDRSPNEAFF. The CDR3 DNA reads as TGCGCCAGCAGCAGGGACAGGAGCCCCAATGAAGCTTTCTTT.

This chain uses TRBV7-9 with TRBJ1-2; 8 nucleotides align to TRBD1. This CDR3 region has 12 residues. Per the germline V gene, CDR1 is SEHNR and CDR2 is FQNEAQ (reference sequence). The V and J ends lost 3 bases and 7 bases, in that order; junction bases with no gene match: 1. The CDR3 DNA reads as TGTGCCAGCAGCTTCGGACAGGGTGGCTACACCTTC. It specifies CASSFGQGGYTF.

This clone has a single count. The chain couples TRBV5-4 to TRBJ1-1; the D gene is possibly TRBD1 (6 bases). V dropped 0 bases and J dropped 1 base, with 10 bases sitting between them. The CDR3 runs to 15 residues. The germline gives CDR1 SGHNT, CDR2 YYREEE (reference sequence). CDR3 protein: CASSLGAGENTEAFF. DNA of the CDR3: TGTGCCAGCAGCTTGGGTGCAGGGGAGAACACTGAAGCTTTCTTT. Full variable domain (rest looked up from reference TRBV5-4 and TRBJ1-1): ETGVTQSPTHLIKTRGQQVTLRCSSQSGHNTVSWYQQALGQGPQFIFQYYREEENGRGNFPPRFSGLQFPNYSSELNVNALELDDSALYLCASSLGAGENTEAFFGQGTRLTVV.

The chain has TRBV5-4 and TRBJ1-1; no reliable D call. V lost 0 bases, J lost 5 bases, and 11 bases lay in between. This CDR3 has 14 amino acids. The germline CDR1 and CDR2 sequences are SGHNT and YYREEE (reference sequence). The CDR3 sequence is CASSLALQETEAFF. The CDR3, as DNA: TGTGCCAGCAGCTTGGCCCTCCAGGAGACTGAAGCTTTCTTT. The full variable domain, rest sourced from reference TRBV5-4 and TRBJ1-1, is ETGVTQSPTHLIKTRGQQVTLRCSSQSGHNTVSWYQQALGQGPQFIFQYYREEENGRGNFPPRFSGLQFPNYSSELNVNALELDDSALYLCASSLALQETEAFFGQGTRLTVV.

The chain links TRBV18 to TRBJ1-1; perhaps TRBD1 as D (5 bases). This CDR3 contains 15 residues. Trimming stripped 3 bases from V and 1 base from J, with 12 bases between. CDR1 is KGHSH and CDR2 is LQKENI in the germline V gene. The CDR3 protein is CASSPGQLKNTEAFF. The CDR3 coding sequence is TGTGCCAGCTCACCCGGACAACTGAAGAACACTGAAGCTTTCTTT.

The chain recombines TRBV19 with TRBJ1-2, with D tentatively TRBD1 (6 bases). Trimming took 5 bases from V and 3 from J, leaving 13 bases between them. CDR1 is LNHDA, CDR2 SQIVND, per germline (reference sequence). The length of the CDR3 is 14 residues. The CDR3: CASSAQGRDYGYTF. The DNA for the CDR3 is TGTGCCAGTAGTGCACAGGGAAGGGACTATGGCTACACCTTC.

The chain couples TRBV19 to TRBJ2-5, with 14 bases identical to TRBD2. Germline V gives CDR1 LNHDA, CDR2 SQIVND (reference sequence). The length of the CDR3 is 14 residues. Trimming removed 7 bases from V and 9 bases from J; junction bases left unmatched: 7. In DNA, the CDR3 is TGTGCCAGTAACTCCGGGACTAGCGGGGGTCCCCAGTACTTC. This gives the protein CASNSGTSGGPQYF.

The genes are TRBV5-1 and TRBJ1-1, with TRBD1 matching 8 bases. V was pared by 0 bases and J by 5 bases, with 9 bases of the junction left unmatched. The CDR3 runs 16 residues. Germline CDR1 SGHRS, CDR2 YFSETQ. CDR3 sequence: CASSLGQGSVGTEAFF. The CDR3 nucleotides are TGCGCCAGCAGCTTGGGACAGGGGTCCGTGGGGACTGAAGCTTTCTTT.

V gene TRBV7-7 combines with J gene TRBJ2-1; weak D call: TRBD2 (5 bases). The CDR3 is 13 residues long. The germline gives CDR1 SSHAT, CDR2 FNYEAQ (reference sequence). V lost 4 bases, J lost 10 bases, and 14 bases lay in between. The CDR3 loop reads CASSSSAGREQFF. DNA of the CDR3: TGTGCCAGCAGCTCAAGTGCGGGTCGAGAGCAGTTCTTC.

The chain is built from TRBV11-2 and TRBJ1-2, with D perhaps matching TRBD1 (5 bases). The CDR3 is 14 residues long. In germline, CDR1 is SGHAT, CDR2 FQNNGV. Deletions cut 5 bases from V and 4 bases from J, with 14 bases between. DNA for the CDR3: TGTGCCAGCAGCCCCGGAGGAGGGGCCTATGGCTACACCTTC. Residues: CASSPGGGAYGYTF.

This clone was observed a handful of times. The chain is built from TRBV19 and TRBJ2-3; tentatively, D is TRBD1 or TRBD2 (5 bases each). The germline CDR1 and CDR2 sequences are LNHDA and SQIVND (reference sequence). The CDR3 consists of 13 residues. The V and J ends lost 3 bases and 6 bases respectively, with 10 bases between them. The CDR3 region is CASSIAWGDTQYF. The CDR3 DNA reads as TGTGCCAGTAGTATTGCGTGGGGGGATACGCAGTATTTT.

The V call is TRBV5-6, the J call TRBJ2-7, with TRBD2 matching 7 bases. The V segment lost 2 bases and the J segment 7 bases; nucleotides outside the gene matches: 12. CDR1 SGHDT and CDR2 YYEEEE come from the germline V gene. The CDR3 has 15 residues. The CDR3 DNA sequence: TGTGCCAGCAGCTTAGTGGGACTAATGGCGGGAGAGCAGTACTTC. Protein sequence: CASSLVGLMAGEQYF.

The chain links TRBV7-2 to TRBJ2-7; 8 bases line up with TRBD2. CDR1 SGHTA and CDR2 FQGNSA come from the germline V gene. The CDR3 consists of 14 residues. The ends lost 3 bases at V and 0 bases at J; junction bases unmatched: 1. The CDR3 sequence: CASSFSGISYEQYF. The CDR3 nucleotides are TGTGCCAGCAGCTTTAGCGGGATCTCCTACGAGCAGTACTTC.